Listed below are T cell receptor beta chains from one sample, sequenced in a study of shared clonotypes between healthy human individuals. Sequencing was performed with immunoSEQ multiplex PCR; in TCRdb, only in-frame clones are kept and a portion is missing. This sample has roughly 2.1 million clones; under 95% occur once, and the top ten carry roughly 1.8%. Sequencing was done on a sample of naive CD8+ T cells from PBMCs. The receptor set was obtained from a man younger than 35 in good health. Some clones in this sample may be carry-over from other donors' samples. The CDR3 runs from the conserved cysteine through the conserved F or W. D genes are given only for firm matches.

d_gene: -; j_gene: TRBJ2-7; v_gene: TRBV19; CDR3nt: TGTGCCAGTAGTCACCTCGGGGAGCAGTACTTC; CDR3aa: CASSHLGEQYF
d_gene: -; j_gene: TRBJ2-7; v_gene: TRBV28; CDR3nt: TGTGCCAGCAGTCGCGACAGGACCCCCTACGAGCAGTACTTC; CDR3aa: CASSRDRTPYEQYF
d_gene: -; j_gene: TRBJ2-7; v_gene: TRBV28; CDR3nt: TGTGCCAGCAGTTCCCCCTCTGAGGATCAGGGGGGATACCGTAGATACTTC; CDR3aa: CASSSPSEDQGGYRRYF
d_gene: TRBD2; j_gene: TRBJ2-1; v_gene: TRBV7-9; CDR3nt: TGTGCCAGCAGTTTTAGCGGGAATGAGCAGTTCTTC; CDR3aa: CASSFSGNEQFF
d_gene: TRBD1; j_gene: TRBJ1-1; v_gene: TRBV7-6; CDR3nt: TGTGCCAGCAGCTTAAGGACAGGGGGCGGAATGACTGAAGCTTTCTTT; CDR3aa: CASSLRTGGGMTEAFF
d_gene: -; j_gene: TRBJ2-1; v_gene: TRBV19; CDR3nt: TGTGCCAGTAGTCCCGGACAGCGTATCTCCTACAATGAGCAGTTCTTC; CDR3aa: CASSPGQRISYNEQFF
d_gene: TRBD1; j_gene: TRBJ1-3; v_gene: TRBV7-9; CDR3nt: TGCGCCAGCAGCCCAGGGGGGGACACCATATATTTT; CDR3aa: CASSPGGDTIYF
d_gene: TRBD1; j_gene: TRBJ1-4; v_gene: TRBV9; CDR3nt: TGTGCCAGCAGCCCATCAGGGGGCGGGGAAAAACTGTTTTTT; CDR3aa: CASSPSGGGEKLFF
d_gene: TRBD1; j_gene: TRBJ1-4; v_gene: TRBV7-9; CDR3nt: TGTGCCAGCAGCCCCCGACAGGGTAATAATGAAAAACTGTTTTTT; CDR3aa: CASSPRQGNNEKLFF
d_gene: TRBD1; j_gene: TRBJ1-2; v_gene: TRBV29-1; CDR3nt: TGCAGCGTTGATGGGACAGGGAACTATGGCTACACCTTC; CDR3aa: CSVDGTGNYGYTF
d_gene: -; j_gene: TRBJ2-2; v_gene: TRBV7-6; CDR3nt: TGTGCCAGCAGCTTCGGGGATGGTAGTGCGTACACCGGGGAGCTGTTTTTT; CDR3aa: CASSFGDGSAYTGELFF
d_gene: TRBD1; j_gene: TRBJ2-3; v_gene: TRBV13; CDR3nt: TGTGCCAGCAGCTTTGGGCACCTAACAGGGGCGGCCACAGATACGCAGTATTTT; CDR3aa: CASSFGHLTGAATDTQYF
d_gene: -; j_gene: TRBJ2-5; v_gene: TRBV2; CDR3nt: TGTGCCAGCAGTGACATGAACCAAGAGACCCAGTACTTC; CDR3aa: CASSDMNQETQYF
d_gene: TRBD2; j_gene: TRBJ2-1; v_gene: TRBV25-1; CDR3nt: TGTGCCAGCAGTGTACTAGCGGGATCCTACAATGAGCAGTTCTTC; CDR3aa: CASSVLAGSYNEQFF
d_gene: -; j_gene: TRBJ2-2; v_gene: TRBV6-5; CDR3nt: TGTGCCAGCAGCCTTCAGGGGGAGCTGTTTTTT; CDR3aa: CASSLQGELFF
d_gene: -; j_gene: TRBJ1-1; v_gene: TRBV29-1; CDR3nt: TGCAGCGCCGGACGGATTGAAGCTTTCTTT; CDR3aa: CSAGRIEAFF
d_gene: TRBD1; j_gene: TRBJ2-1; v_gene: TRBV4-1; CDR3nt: TGCGCCAGCAGCCAAGGGGACAGGGGAGGGGATGAGCAGTTCTTC; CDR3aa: CASSQGDRGGDEQFF
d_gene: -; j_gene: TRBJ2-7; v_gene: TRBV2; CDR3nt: TGTGCCAGCAGTCTCTCGACCCGCTACGAGCAGTACTTC; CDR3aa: CASSLSTRYEQYF
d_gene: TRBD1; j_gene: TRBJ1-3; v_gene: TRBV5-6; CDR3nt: TGTGCCAGCAGCTTGGCCAGAACAGGGGGTAGAAACACCATATATTTT; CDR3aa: CASSLARTGGRNTIYF
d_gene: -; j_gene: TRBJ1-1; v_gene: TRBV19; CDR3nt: TGTGCCACCACAAGACGGGCCATGAACACTGAAGCTTTCTTT; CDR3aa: CATTRRAMNTEAFF
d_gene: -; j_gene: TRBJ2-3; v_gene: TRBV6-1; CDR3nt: TGTGCCAGCAGTGAAAACAGGGTTCTCACAGATACGCAGTATTTT; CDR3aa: CASSENRVLTDTQYF
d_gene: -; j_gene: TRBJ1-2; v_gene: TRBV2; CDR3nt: TGTGCCAGCAGTGAAGGGGGTACTAACTATGGCTACACCTTC; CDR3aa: CASSEGGTNYGYTF